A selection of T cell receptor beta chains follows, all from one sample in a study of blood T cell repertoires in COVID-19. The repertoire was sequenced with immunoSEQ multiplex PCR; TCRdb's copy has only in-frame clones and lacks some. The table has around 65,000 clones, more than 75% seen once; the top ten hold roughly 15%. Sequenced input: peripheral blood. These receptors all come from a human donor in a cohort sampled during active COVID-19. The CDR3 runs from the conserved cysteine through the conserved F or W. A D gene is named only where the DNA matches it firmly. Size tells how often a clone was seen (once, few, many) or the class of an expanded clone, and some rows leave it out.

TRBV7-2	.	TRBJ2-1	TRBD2	TGTGCCAGCAGCATTAGCGGGAGCTCGAACAATGAGCAGTTCTTC	CASSISGSSNNEQFF
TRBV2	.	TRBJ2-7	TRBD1	TGTGCCAGCACTGGAACAGGGGTCTCCTACGAGCAGTACTTC	CASTGTGVSYEQYF
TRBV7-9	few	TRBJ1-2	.	TGTGCCAGCAGGGCGGGAGACTATGGCTACACCTTC	CASRAGDYGYTF
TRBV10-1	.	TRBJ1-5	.	TGCGCCAGCAGTGACAGGGATCAGCCCCAGCATTTT	CASSDRDQPQHF
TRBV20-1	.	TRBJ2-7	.	TGCAGTGCCCTTGGGGCTAGCGAGCAGTACTTC	CSALGASEQYF
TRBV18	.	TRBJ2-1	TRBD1	TGTGCCAGCTCACGGGGACAGGGGGTAAATGAGCAGTTCTTC	CASSRGQGVNEQFF
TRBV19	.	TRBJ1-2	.	TGTGCCAGTAGTCACAAAAACTATGGCTACACCTTC	CASSHKNYGYTF
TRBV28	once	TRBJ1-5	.	TGTGCCAGCAGCGTCAGTAATCAGCCCCAGCATTTT	CASSVSNQPQHF
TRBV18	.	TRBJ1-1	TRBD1	TGTGCCAGCTCACCCGGACAGGGAACTGAAGCTTTCTTT	CASSPGQGTEAFF
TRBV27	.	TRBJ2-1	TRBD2	TGTGCCAGCAGTACTAGCGGGCACACCTACAATGAGCAGTTCTTC	CASSTSGHTYNEQFF
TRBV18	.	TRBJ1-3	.	TGTGCCAGCTCATCTCGACAGGATCTCTCTGGAAACACCATATATTTT	CASSSRQDLSGNTIYF
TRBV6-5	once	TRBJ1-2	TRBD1	TGTGCCAGCAGATCCACAGGGGGCGCGGAGTATGGCTACACCTTC	CASRSTGGAEYGYTF
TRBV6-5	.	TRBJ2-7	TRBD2	TGTGCCAGCAGTTACGGACTAGCGGGAAGGAGAGAGCAGTACTTC	CASSYGLAGRREQYF
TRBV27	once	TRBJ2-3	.	TGTGCCAGCAGTATGTCGGCAGATACGCAGTATTTT	CASSMSADTQYF
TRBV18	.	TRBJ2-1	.	TGTGCCAGTGCAGACTACCTGGGCAATGAGCAGTTCTTC	CASADYLGNEQFF
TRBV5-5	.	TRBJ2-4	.	TGTGCCAGCAGCTTGGGTACAGTCCAGATCCCAAAGTACTTC	CASSLGTVQIPKYF
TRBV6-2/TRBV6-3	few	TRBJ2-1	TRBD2	TGTGCCAGCAGTGGGGTAGGGGCGGGAGGTCGGTATGAGCAGTTCTTC	CASSGVGAGGRYEQFF
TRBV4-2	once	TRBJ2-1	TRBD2	TGTGCCAGCAGCCATCTCGAGCGGGGGCTCGGTGAGCAGTTCTTC	CASSHLERGLGEQFF
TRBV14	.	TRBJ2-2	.	TGTGCCAGCAGCCCCCGTGGTAGTTCGAACACCGGGGAGCTGTTTTTT	CASSPRGSSNTGELFF
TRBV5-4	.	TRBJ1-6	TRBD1	TGTGCCAGCACCCCGACAGGGAGTAATTCACCCCTCCACTTT	CASTPTGSNSPLHF
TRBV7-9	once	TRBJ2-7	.	TGTGCCAGCGGGAGGACGGTAGATTACGAGCAGTACTTC	CASGRTVDYEQYF
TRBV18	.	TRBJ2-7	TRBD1	TGTGCCAGCTCACCACAAGGGACAGCAAACTACGAGCAGTACTTC	CASSPQGTANYEQYF